Listed below are T cell receptor beta chains from one sample, sequenced in a study of cytomegalovirus exposure and HLA in healthy donors. Sequencing was performed with immunoSEQ multiplex PCR; in TCRdb, only in-frame clones are kept and a portion is missing. The repertoire includes 150,000 to 200,000 clones, approximately 80% of them detected once, and over 0.95% sits in the top ten. Sequencing used PBMCs. Receptor source: a woman between 50 and 59 years old in good health and CMV-seronegative. The CDR3 runs from the conserved cysteine through the conserved F or W. D genes are given only for firm matches. The size entry is marked missing in some rows and otherwise reads once, few, many or a size class.

V gene	clone size	J gene	D gene	CDR3 protein	CDR3 DNA
TRBV11-2	once	TRBJ2-3	TRBD2	CASSLGQLAGVDTQYF	TGTGCCAGCAGCTTGGGCCAACTAGCGGGGGTAGATACGCAGTATTTT
TRBV5-1	few	TRBJ1-5	-	CASSLDGGEQPQHF	TGCGCCAGCAGCTTGGACGGGGGGGAACAGCCCCAGCATTTT
TRBV28	-	TRBJ2-1	-	CASSDLQGLSSYNEQFF	TGTGCCAGCAGTGACTTACAGGGTCTCAGCTCCTACAATGAGCAGTTCTTC
TRBV14	-	TRBJ1-4	-	CASSQLEGVTNEKLFF	TGTGCCAGCAGCCAATTAGAAGGGGTAACTAATGAAAAACTGTTTTTT
TRBV2	-	TRBJ2-2	TRBD1	CASDRDRYTGELFF	TGTGCCAGTGACCGGGACAGATACACCGGGGAGCTGTTTTTT
TRBV2	-	TRBJ2-1	TRBD1	CASTSSGGTYNEQFF	TGTGCCAGCACGTCTTCAGGGGGTACCTACAATGAGCAGTTCTTC
TRBV5-4	once	TRBJ2-2	-	CASSVGMTGELFF	TGTGCCAGCAGCGTCGGGATGACCGGGGAGCTGTTTTTT
TRBV28	-	TRBJ2-3	TRBD1	CASLQGARYVGDTQYF	TGTGCCAGCCTCCAGGGGGCCCGCTATGTCGGAGATACGCAGTATTTT
TRBV6-5	-	TRBJ1-6	-	CAGRAPRGNNSPLHF	TGTGCCGGCAGGGCCCCAAGGGGCAATAATTCACCCCTCCACTTT
TRBV9	-	TRBJ2-7	-	CASSVGSTSSYEQYF	TGTGCCAGCAGCGTAGGCAGTACTAGCTCCTACGAGCAGTACTTC
TRBV5-5	-	TRBJ2-7	-	CASSLVSGVPYEQYF	TGTGCCAGCAGCTTGGTCTCAGGGGTTCCCTACGAGCAGTACTTC
TRBV12-5	-	TRBJ1-1	-	CASGLVAAEYEAFF	TGTGCTAGTGGTTTGGTGGCCGCTGAATATGAAGCTTTCTTT
TRBV7-9	-	TRBJ2-5	-	CATGAPDQETQYF	TGTGCCACTGGGGCCCCTGACCAAGAGACCCAGTACTTC
TRBV18	-	TRBJ2-7	TRBD2	CASSPKLAGDRSYEQYF	TGTGCCAGCTCACCAAAGCTAGCGGGAGACCGGTCCTACGAGCAGTACTTC
TRBV6-5	few	TRBJ1-1	TRBD1	CASRHGQGWTEAFF	TGTGCCAGCAGGCACGGACAGGGGTGGACTGAAGCTTTCTTT
TRBV7-2	-	TRBJ1-3	-	CASSSPGLENTIYF	TGTGCCAGCAGCTCACCGGGACTAGAGAACACCATATATTTT
TRBV7-2	-	TRBJ1-2	TRBD1	CASRRQGRDLDGYTF	TGTGCCAGCAGAAGACAGGGACGTGACCTCGATGGCTACACCTTC
TRBV14	-	TRBJ2-7	-	CASSLVGESAGNF	TGTGCCAGCAGCCTAGTGGGGGAGTCCGCGGGGAACTTC
TRBV28	-	TRBJ2-1	-	CASSFDSYNEQFF	TGTGCCAGCAGTTTTGACAGCTACAATGAGCAGTTCTTC
TRBV28	-	TRBJ2-7	TRBD2	CASSTRRGSGGAAEQYF	TGTGCCAGCAGTACACGGCGGGGTAGCGGGGGGGCTGCCGAGCAGTACTTC
TRBV18	once	TRBJ2-7	TRBD2	CASSAGTSAGEQYF	TGTGCCAGCTCAGCCGGGACTAGCGCAGGCGAGCAGTACTTC
TRBV6-6	-	TRBJ2-7	TRBD2	CASRDPLAGGLYEQYF	TGTGCCAGCAGAGACCCCTTAGCGGGAGGCCTCTACGAGCAGTACTTC
TRBV10-3	-	TRBJ2-3	-	CAISRGGGTDTQYF	TGTGCCATCAGCAGAGGGGGGGGCACAGATACGCAGTATTTT
TRBV5-1	-	TRBJ1-1	-	CASSFGQATEAFF	TGCGCCAGCAGCTTTGGTCAGGCTACTGAAGCTTTCTTT
TRBV29-1	-	TRBJ2-1	TRBD2	CSVRGSGTAGGPHNEQFF	TGCAGCGTAAGAGGGTCGGGTACGGCGGGAGGGCCCCACAATGAGCAGTTCTTC
TRBV28	-	TRBJ1-2	-	CASSFVGRPYGYTF	TGTGCCAGCAGTTTTGTGGGCAGACCCTATGGCTACACCTTC
TRBV4-3	few	TRBJ1-2	TRBD1	CASSQVFRGNYGYTF	TGCGCCAGCAGCCAAGTGTTCAGGGGGAACTATGGCTACACCTTC
TRBV27	few	TRBJ1-3	TRBD1	CASSLSAGQGGGNTIYF	TGTGCCAGCAGTTTATCCGCTGGACAGGGTGGTGGAAACACCATATATTTT
TRBV5-1	-	TRBJ1-2	TRBD1	CASSPRGLSNYGYTF	TGCGCCAGCAGCCCCAGGGGGCTCAGTAACTATGGCTACACCTTC
TRBV6-5	-	TRBJ2-2	-	CASSYDWESGELFF	TGTGCCAGCAGTTACGATTGGGAGTCCGGGGAGCTGTTTTTT
TRBV30	-	TRBJ1-3	-	CAWTEGNSVSGNTIYF	TGTGCCTGGACTGAGGGCAACTCGGTCTCTGGAAACACCATATATTTT
TRBV28	-	TRBJ2-1	-	CASSFRVTVQFF	TGTGCCAGCAGTTTTCGGGTGACAGTCCAGTTCTTC
TRBV15	few	TRBJ2-3	-	CATSREGQGADTQYF	TGTGCCACCAGCAGAGAAGGCCAAGGGGCAGATACGCAGTATTTT
TRBV28	few	TRBJ1-2	TRBD1	CASSFPGGNYGYTF	TGTGCCAGCAGTTTCCCAGGGGGCAACTATGGCTACACCTTC
TRBV10-3	-	TRBJ2-7	TRBD1	CAISEGVTGGYEQYF	TGTGCCATCAGTGAAGGGGTAACAGGGGGCTACGAGCAGTACTTC
TRBV19	-	TRBJ2-1	-	CASSIDRYNEQFF	TGTGCCAGTAGTATAGACCGTTACAATGAGCAGTTCTTC
TRBV9	-	TRBJ2-7	-	CASSRTGLTHEQYF	TGTGCCAGCAGCAGAACAGGTCTAACTCACGAGCAGTACTTC
TRBV4-1	once	TRBJ2-7	TRBD1	CASSQDLSRTGTYEQYF	TGCGCCAGCAGCCAAGATCTTTCAAGGACAGGCACCTACGAGCAGTACTTC
TRBV15	-	TRBJ1-1	-	CATSTPLGGAQEAFF	TGTGCCACCAGCACCCCTTTAGGGGGGGCGCAGGAAGCTTTCTTT
TRBV7-2	-	TRBJ2-3	TRBD2	CASSPSGLAGDSTQYF	TGTGCCAGCAGCCCCTCAGGACTAGCGGGGGATAGTACGCAGTATTTT
TRBV5-4	-	TRBJ2-7	TRBD1	CASTRDRGRYEQYF	TGTGCCAGCACCAGAGACAGGGGGCGGTACGAGCAGTACTTC
TRBV25-1	-	TRBJ1-4	-	CASSELGAGEGKLFF	TGTGCCAGCAGTGAATTAGGAGCAGGGGAGGGAAAACTGTTTTTT
TRBV11-2	-	TRBJ2-1	TRBD2	CASSLDLLAGVKIYEQFF	TGTGCCAGCAGCTTAGATCTGCTAGCGGGGGTCAAGATCTATGAGCAGTTCTTC
TRBV9	-	TRBJ1-1	TRBD1	CASSVQGTGWTEAFF	TGTGCCAGCAGCGTCCAGGGGACAGGGTGGACTGAAGCTTTCTTT
TRBV7-2	few	TRBJ1-2	TRBD1	CASSFDRDYGYTF	TGTGCCAGCAGCTTCGACAGGGATTATGGCTACACCTTC
TRBV6-1	-	TRBJ2-3	-	CASSGRGDTQYF	TGTGCCAGCAGTGGACGGGGGGATACGCAGTATTTT
TRBV10-3	-	TRBJ2-1	TRBD2	CAIAGGLGSYNEQFF	TGTGCCATCGCCGGGGGACTAGGCTCCTACAATGAGCAGTTCTTC